Presented here are 28 T cell receptor beta chains from one specimen sequenced in a study of T cells after yellow fever vaccination. TCRdb reprocessed the 5' RACE reads with MiXCR, giving one entry per CDR3 protein. This table holds roughly 120,000 distinct CDR3 sequences, more than 5.5% found once. Sequences were derived from CD4+ T cells sorted from PBMCs, sampled more than 35 days after the first yellow fever vaccination. These receptors were obtained from a man aged 18 to 35 who received the YFV17D yellow fever vaccine.

Ten or more counts support this clonotype. The chain is built from TRBV7-9 and TRBJ2-3, with a possible D match to TRBD1 (6 bases). The V end lost 7 bases, the J end lost 0 bases, and 11 bases lay between the germline ends. CDR1 is SEHNR and CDR2 is FQNEAQ in the germline V gene (reference sequence). This CDR3 is built from 14 residues. CDR3 DNA: TGTGCCAGCATCAGGGGTGCTAGCACAGATACGCAGTATTTT. This encodes CASIRGASTDTQYF.

The sample holds many counts of this clonotype. The rearrangement uses TRBV5-6 and TRBJ2-3, with 8 bases that match TRBD2. Germline loops: CDR1 SGHDT, CDR2 YYEEEE. V dropped 3 bases and J dropped 14; count of bases not matched to a gene: 14. The CDR3 has 14 residues. CDR3 sequence reads: CASSSAGLALPGYF. CDR3 nucleotides: TGTGCCAGCAGCTCCGCCGGACTAGCCCTCCCCGGGTATTTT.

In this sample, this clonotype turned up many times. The V call is TRBV20-1, the J call TRBJ1-1; TRBD1 matches at 10 bases. There are 14 residues in the CDR3. Trimming took 5 bases from V and 0 from J; bases not matched to a gene: 3. CDR1 and CDR2 from the germline V gene are DFQATT and SNEGSKA (reference sequence). The CDR3 protein is CSAGTGDMNTEAFF. The CDR3, as DNA: TGCAGTGCTGGGACAGGGGACATGAACACTGAAGCTTTCTTT.

This clonotype was seen at least ten times. The CDR3 DNA reads as TGCAGCGTTGGACAGGTCTCTTCTGGCTACACCTTC. As protein: CSVGQVSSGYTF. The chain is built from TRBV29-1 and TRBJ1-2; D is possibly TRBD1 (6 bases). CDR3 length: 12 amino acids. Trimming left V 4 bases short and J 7 bases short, with 13 bases between. Germline V CDR1 and CDR2: SQVTM, ANQGSEA.

This clonotype came up many times. The CDR3 sequence is CASSLLLTGFDEQFF. In nucleotides, the CDR3 is TGTGCCAGCAGCCTCCTCCTGACAGGGTTCGATGAGCAGTTCTTC. The chain carries TRBV5-6 and TRBJ2-1, with 7 bases fitting TRBD1. The CDR3 contains 15 residues. V lost 4 bases and J lost 8; bases outside the gene matches: 12. Germline CDR1 and CDR2: SGHDT and YYEEEE.

Concerning this clonotype: A read error is possible here, since a much larger clone lies one base away. In nucleotides, the CDR3 is TGTGCCACCAGTGATTTTTCCAGGAGAGAAGAGACCCAGTACTTC. As protein: CATSDFSRREETQYF. The gene calls are TRBV24-1 and TRBJ2-5; no clear D gene. The germline CDR1 and CDR2 sequences are KGHDR and SFDVKD. Trimming pared 1 base from V and 3 bases from J, leaving 11 bases between. This CDR3 region has 15 residues.

This clonotype was recorded at least ten times. The rearrangement uses TRBV14 and TRBJ2-1; D unresolved. Germline V lookup: CDR1 SGHDN, CDR2 FVKESK. Deletions cut 2 bases from V and 1 base from J, with 9 bases between. This CDR3 comprises 15 residues. The chain's CDR3 is CASSQLSISYNEQFF. In DNA form, the CDR3 reads TGTGCCAGCAGCCAACTCTCCATATCCTACAATGAGCAGTTCTTC.

This clonotype was seen ten or more times. This chain joins TRBV29-1 and TRBJ2-3; 7 nucleotides line up with TRBD1. Germline assignment: CDR1 SQVTM and CDR2 ANQGSEA. The CDR3 spans 16 residues. The V segment lost 6 bases and the J segment 0 bases; nucleotides outside the gene matches: 12. CDR3 in amino acids: CSVEGNRGTSTDTQYF. The CDR3 coding sequence is TGCAGCGTCGAGGGGAACAGGGGAACTAGCACAGATACGCAGTATTTT.

This clonotype was seen repeatedly, ten times or more. V and J are TRBV6-2 or TRBV6-3 and TRBJ2-6; D possibly corresponds to TRBD2 (5 bases). Germline V gene sequence: CDR1 MNHEY, CDR2 SVGEGT. The V and J ends lost 5 bases and 0 bases respectively, with 11 bases between them. CDR3 length equals 16 residues. CDR3 DNA: TGTGCCAGCAGTGTTGGACTGGCCTCTGGGGCCAACGTCCTGACTTTC. It yields the protein CASSVGLASGANVLTF.

The gene calls are TRBV15 and TRBJ2-5; TRBD2 matches 9 bases. CDR1 is LNHNV and CDR2 is YYDKDF in the germline V gene (reference sequence). The J segment lost 5 bases and the V segment lost 3 bases, leaving 16 bases of the junction unmatched. There are 18 residues in the CDR3. The DNA for the CDR3 is TGTGCCACCAGCAGGGGCCTCCCTGGACTAGCGCGGAGGGAGACCCAGTACTTC. It is translated as CATSRGLPGLARRETQYF. Looking up the rest from reference TRBV15 and TRBJ2-5 gives the full variable domain: DAMVIQNPRYQVTQFGKPVTLSCSQTLNHNVMYWYQQKSSQAPKLLFHYYDKDFNNEADTPDNFQSRRPNTSFCFLDIRSPGLGDTAMYLCATSRGLPGLARRETQYFGPGTRLLVL.

The table lists this clonotype with many counts. The rearrangement uses TRBV5-1 and TRBJ2-5, with 9 bases fitting TRBD1. V was clipped by 6 bases and J by 1 base; unmatched bases: 4. Per the germline V gene, CDR1 is SGHRS and CDR2 is YFSETQ. This CDR3 is 14 amino acids long. The CDR3 is CASTGQGFQETQYF. In DNA form, the CDR3 reads TGCGCCAGCACCGGACAGGGGTTCCAAGAGACCCAGTACTTC. Supplemented by reference TRBV5-1 and TRBJ2-5, the full variable domain reads KAGVTQTPRYLIKTRGQQVTLSCSPISGHRSVSWYQQTPGQGLQFLFEYFSETQRNKGNFPGRFSGRQFSNSRSEMNVSTLELGDSALYLCASTGQGFQETQYFGPGTRLLVL.

This clonotype was seen many times. The V and J genes are TRBV20-1 and TRBJ2-7; the D gene is possibly TRBD1 (5 bases). The V and J ends lost 3 bases and 5 bases respectively, with 11 bases between them. From germline, CDR1 is DFQATT and CDR2 SNEGSKA (reference sequence). CDR3 length equals 12 residues. CDR3 sequence (DNA): TGCAGTGCTAGCTTACAGGTCCACGAGCAGTACTTC. Its translation: CSASLQVHEQYF.

This clonotype appeared many times. The chain links TRBV5-1 to TRBJ2-2, with D possibly matching TRBD1 (6 bases). Germline CDR1 SGHRS, CDR2 YFSETQ. This CDR3 has 15 residues. V lost 2 bases, J lost 0 bases, and 8 bases lay in between. The CDR3 is CASSLGQPNTGELFF. The CDR3 bases are TGCGCCAGCAGCTTAGGACAGCCGAACACCGGGGAGCTGTTTTTT.

This clonotype was recorded many times. The chain joins TRBV28 to TRBJ2-5; 7 bases match TRBD2. The J segment lost 5 bases and the V segment lost 4 bases, leaving 10 bases of the junction unmatched. The CDR3 totals 15 residues. The germline V gene encodes CDR1 MDHEN and CDR2 SYDVKM. The chain's CDR3 is CASSSPAGRLETQYF. The CDR3 bases are TGTGCCAGCAGTTCCCCAGCGGGGAGATTGGAGACCCAGTACTTC.

There are a few counts of this clonotype. The chain joins TRBV19 to TRBJ2-5; possibly TRBD2 for D (7 bases). CDR1 is LNHDA and CDR2 is SQIVND in the germline V gene (reference sequence). CDR3 length: 14 amino acids. Trimming cost V 7 bases and J 5 bases, with 17 bases left between them. This CDR3 reads CASMGGGGGETQYF. As DNA, the CDR3 is TGTGCCAGTATGGGAGGAGGGGGAGGGGAGACCCAGTACTTC. Variable domain in full (rest from reference TRBV19 and TRBJ2-5): DGGITQSPKYLFRKEGQNVTLSCEQNLNHDAMYWYRQDPGQGLRLIYYSQIVNDFQKGDIAEGYSVSREKKESFPLTVTSAQKNPTAFYLCASMGGGGGETQYFGPGTRLLVL.

V usage is TRBV7-2 and J usage is TRBJ2-5; 8 bases fit TRBD2. The CDR3 has 13 residues. Germline CDR1 is SGHTA and CDR2 is FQGNSA. J gave up 10 bases and V 5 bases, and 9 bases lay outside the gene matches. CDR3 sequence: CASSPRGGTGQYF. CDR3 bases: TGTGCCAGCAGCCCGCGCGGGGGGACGGGCCAGTACTTC.

This clonotype was counted only a few times. The chain recombines TRBV9 with TRBJ2-1; 11 bases are a match to TRBD2. Losses at the gene ends were 3 bases for V and 2 bases for J; bases not matched to a gene: 1. This CDR3 has 15 amino acids. CDR1 is SGDLS and CDR2 is YYNGEE in the germline V gene. CDR3 region: CASSASGGPYNEQFF. CDR3 sequence (DNA): TGTGCCAGCAGCGCTAGCGGGGGGCCCTACAATGAGCAGTTCTTC.

This clonotype has at least ten counts. The CDR3 region is CASSLTRGNTEAFF. CDR3 coding DNA: TGTGCCAGCAGCTTGACGAGGGGGAACACTGAAGCTTTCTTT. The V call is TRBV5-6, the J call TRBJ1-1, with D possibly TRBD1 on 5 matching bases. The germline V gene encodes CDR1 SGHDT and CDR2 YYEEEE. The CDR3 extends over 14 amino acids. Deletions cut 1 base from V and 1 base from J, with 8 bases between.

This clonotype was picked up many times. The chain recombines TRBV12-3 or TRBV12-4 with TRBJ2-3; no clear D. CDR3 length: 16 amino acids. The V gene lost 6 bases and the J gene lost 2 bases, with 18 bases spanning the gap. The CDR3 sequence is CASRKGSNAVTDTQYF. CDR3 DNA: TGTGCCAGCAGGAAAGGATCCAACGCGGTCACAGATACGCAGTATTTT.

This clonotype is classed as medium-sized. CDR3 sequence reads: CASSYGGAGDTQYF. The CDR3, as DNA: TGTGCCAGCAGTTACGGGGGGGCCGGAGATACGCAGTATTTT. The chain carries TRBV12-3 or TRBV12-4 and TRBJ2-3; 8 nucleotides align to TRBD2. The CDR3 is made up of 14 amino acids. J was trimmed by 5 bases and V by 4 bases; bases with no gene match: 5.

This clonotype was counted at least ten times. The rearrangement joins TRBV28 to TRBJ1-1, with D unclear. V lost 5 bases, J lost 8 bases, and 15 bases lay in between. The CDR3 has 13 amino acids. From germline, CDR1 is MDHEN and CDR2 SYDVKM. This CDR3 reads CASSLGRVSEAFF. CDR3 DNA: TGTGCCAGCAGTCTAGGGAGGGTTTCCGAAGCTTTCTTT.

CDR3 region: CASSLDISVSSYNEQFF. In nucleotides, the CDR3 is TGCGCCAGCAGCCTGGACATCTCCGTGAGCTCCTACAATGAGCAGTTCTTC. The chain is built from TRBV5-1 and TRBJ2-1; D possibly corresponds to TRBD1 (5 bases). V was clipped by 4 bases and J by 0 bases, with 17 bases between them. The germline CDR1 and CDR2 sequences are SGHRS and YFSETQ. The CDR3 contains 17 residues.

This clonotype has a count of ten or more. The rearrangement links TRBV7-9 to TRBJ2-3, with a weak D call TRBD2 (6 bases). Germline values: CDR1 SEHNR, CDR2 FQNEAQ (reference sequence). Trimming shortened V by 5 bases and J by 4 bases, and 13 bases separated the two germline ends. CDR3 length: 14 amino acids. The CDR3 nucleotides are TGTGCCAGCAGCCCCCTCGGGGGTTCAGATACGCAGTATTTT. Encoded protein: CASSPLGGSDTQYF. Drawing the rest from reference TRBV7-9 and TRBJ2-3, the complete variable domain is DTGVSQNPRHKITKRGQNVTFRCDPISEHNRLYWYRQTLGQGPEFLTYFQNEAQLEKSRLLSDRFSAERPKGSFSTLEIQRTEQGDSAMYLCASSPLGGSDTQYFGPGTRLTVL.

In its sample, this clonotype was seen many times. The CDR3 region is CAISAGSGGENIQYF. The DNA for the CDR3 is TGTGCCATCAGTGCAGGTAGCGGGGGAGAAAACATTCAGTACTTC. This chain uses TRBV10-3 with TRBJ2-4, with 9 bases that match TRBD2. J lost 5 bases, V lost 4 bases, and 6 bases had no gene match. The germline gives CDR1 ENHRY, CDR2 SYGVKD. CDR3 length: 15 amino acids.

This clonotype was counted only a few times. V and J are TRBV5-1 and TRBJ2-7, with TRBD2 identical over 8 bases. Germline V lookup: CDR1 SGHRS, CDR2 YFSETQ. This CDR3 comprises 17 residues. The V gene end was trimmed by 4 bases and the J gene end by 6 bases; junction bases not matched to a gene: 18. CDR3 in DNA: TGCGCCAGCAGCCGAGCGGGGGTGGGAACGCCGGCTCTCGAGCAGTACGTC. Translating it yields CASSRAGVGTPALEQYV.

This clonotype was counted at least ten times. The chain is built from TRBV6-5 and TRBJ2-1; 12 bases are a match to TRBD1. The CDR3 sequence is 16 residues long. Germline lookup yields CDR1 MNHEY and CDR2 SVGAGI. V was pared by 2 bases and J by 12 bases, with 11 bases of the junction left unmatched. As DNA, the CDR3 is TGTGCCAGCAGTTACGTAGGGACAGGGGGCGCAAAGGGGCAGTTCTTC. Its translation: CASSYVGTGGAKGQFF.

This clonotype was seen a few times. The CDR3 sequence is CASSLSGARASAQYF. CDR3 in DNA: TGTGCCAGCAGCTTAAGTGGAGCGAGGGCTTCGGCCCAGTACTTC. The rearrangement joins TRBV11-2 to TRBJ2-5; perhaps TRBD2 as D (5 bases). Germline CDR1 reads SGHAT; CDR2 reads FQNNGV. The V end lost 2 bases, the J end lost 9 bases, and 19 bases lay between the germline ends. The CDR3 runs to 15 residues. Based on the CDR3 plus reference TRBV11-2 and TRBJ2-5, the full variable domain is EAGVAQSPRYKIIEKRQSVAFWCNPISGHATLYWYQQILGQGPKLLIQFQNNGVVDDSQLPKDRFSAERLKGVDSTLKIQPAKLEDSAVYLCASSLSGARASAQYFGPGTRLLVL.

At least ten counts were recorded for this clonotype. The chain couples TRBV4-3 to TRBJ1-2; 7 positions match TRBD1. Germline V gene lookup returns CDR1 LGHNA and CDR2 YSLEER. V trimming: 4 bases; J trimming: 5 bases; junction bases outside the gene matches: 10. The CDR3 consists of 15 residues. CDR3 coding DNA: TGCGCCAGCAGCCCAAACCGACAGGGAGGGTATGGCTACACCTTC. This gives the protein CASSPNRQGGYGYTF.